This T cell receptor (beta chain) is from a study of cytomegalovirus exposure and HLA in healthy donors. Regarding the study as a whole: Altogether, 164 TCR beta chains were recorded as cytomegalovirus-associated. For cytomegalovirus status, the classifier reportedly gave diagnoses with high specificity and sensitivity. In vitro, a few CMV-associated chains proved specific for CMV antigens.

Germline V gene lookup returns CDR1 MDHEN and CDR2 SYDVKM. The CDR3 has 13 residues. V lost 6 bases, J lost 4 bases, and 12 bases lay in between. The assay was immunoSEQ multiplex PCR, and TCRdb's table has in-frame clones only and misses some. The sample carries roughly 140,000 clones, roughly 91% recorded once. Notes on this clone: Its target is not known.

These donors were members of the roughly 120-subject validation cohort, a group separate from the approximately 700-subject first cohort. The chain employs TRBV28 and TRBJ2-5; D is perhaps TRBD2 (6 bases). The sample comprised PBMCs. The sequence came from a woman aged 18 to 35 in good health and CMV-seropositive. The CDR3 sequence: CASRVAGPETQYF. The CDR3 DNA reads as TGTGCCAGCAGGGTCGCGGGACCAGAGACCCAGTACTTC.